The rows below give T cell receptor beta chains drawn from one sample of a study of STAT3 mutations in large granular lymphocyte leukemia. Repertoires were generated with immunoSEQ multiplex PCR, while TCRdb's copy carries only in-frame clones and drops some. The table has a few thousand clones, roughly 47% seen once; the top ten hold around 54%. Material for sequencing was peripheral blood mononuclear cells. These receptors all stem from a man aged 45 to 65 with T-cell large granular lymphocyte leukemia. Some clones in this sample may be carry-over from other donors' samples. The CDR3 runs from the conserved cysteine through the conserved F or W. The D gene is left open where the match is weak. Clone size, where shown, is once, few, many, or a class for clones that have expanded.

j_gene: TRBJ1-6
v_gene: TRBV5-1
d_gene: TRBD1
abundance: once
CDR3nt: TGCGCCAGCAGAGTCACAGGGGATAATTCACCCCTCCACTTT
CDR3aa: CASRVTGDNSPLHF

j_gene: TRBJ1-2
v_gene: TRBV5-5
d_gene: -
abundance: few
CDR3nt: TGTGCCAGCAGCCCGGGAGGGATCGATGGCTACACCTTC
CDR3aa: CASSPGGIDGYTF

j_gene: TRBJ2-7
v_gene: TRBV29-1
d_gene: -
abundance: few
CDR3nt: TGCAGCGCTGGGGACGGAAGCTACGAGCAGTACTTC
CDR3aa: CSAGDGSYEQYF

j_gene: TRBJ1-5
v_gene: TRBV5-1
d_gene: -
abundance: -
CDR3nt: TGCGCCAGCAGCCCGGTTGCCGGGGGCGGCAATCAGCCCCAGCATTTT
CDR3aa: CASSPVAGGGNQPQHF

j_gene: TRBJ1-2
v_gene: TRBV30
d_gene: TRBD1
abundance: -
CDR3nt: TGTGCCTGGGGACAGGGGGCTGCTGGCTACACCTTC
CDR3aa: CAWGQGAAGYTF

j_gene: TRBJ2-7
v_gene: TRBV4-3
d_gene: -
abundance: few
CDR3nt: TGCGCCAGCAGCCAAGGGGAGGAGGGCCGGTACGAGCAGTACTTC
CDR3aa: CASSQGEEGRYEQYF

j_gene: TRBJ1-6
v_gene: TRBV12-5
d_gene: -
abundance: -
CDR3nt: TGTGCTAGTGGTTTGATTCGAGGCTCCTATAATTCACCCCTCCACTTT
CDR3aa: CASGLIRGSYNSPLHF

j_gene: TRBJ1-6
v_gene: TRBV10-3
d_gene: TRBD1
abundance: -
CDR3nt: TGTGCCACCGGACAGGGGGCCTCAAATTCACCCCTCCACTTT
CDR3aa: CATGQGASNSPLHF

j_gene: TRBJ1-3
v_gene: TRBV14
d_gene: -
abundance: -
CDR3nt: TGTGCCAGCAGCCATTGGGACACCCTCGGGGGAAACACCATATATTTT
CDR3aa: CASSHWDTLGGNTIYF

j_gene: TRBJ2-7
v_gene: TRBV7-9
d_gene: -
abundance: few
CDR3nt: TGTGCCAGCAGCCTCACAGCCTACGAGCAGTACTTC
CDR3aa: CASSLTAYEQYF

j_gene: TRBJ2-7
v_gene: TRBV6-5
d_gene: TRBD2
abundance: few
CDR3nt: TGTGCCAGCAGTCCGCGGGGGGACCTCTACGAGCAGTACTTC
CDR3aa: CASSPRGDLYEQYF

j_gene: TRBJ1-5
v_gene: TRBV5-1
d_gene: -
abundance: once
CDR3nt: TGCGCCAGCAGCTTGGGCACCTATAGCAATCAGCCCCAGCATTTT
CDR3aa: CASSLGTYSNQPQHF

j_gene: TRBJ1-2
v_gene: TRBV5-4
d_gene: -
abundance: -
CDR3nt: TGTGCCAGCAGCTCGATCGGATCCTATGGCTACACCTTC
CDR3aa: CASSSIGSYGYTF

j_gene: TRBJ1-1
v_gene: TRBV12-5
d_gene: -
abundance: -
CDR3nt: TGTGCTAGTGGTTTGGTTCAGTACACTGAAGCTTTCTTT
CDR3aa: CASGLVQYTEAFF

j_gene: TRBJ1-3
v_gene: TRBV6-5
d_gene: -
abundance: few
CDR3nt: TGTGCCAGCAGTTACGGGAGCAGGCCCTCTGGAAACACCATATATTTT
CDR3aa: CASSYGSRPSGNTIYF

j_gene: TRBJ1-2
v_gene: TRBV30
d_gene: TRBD1
abundance: -
CDR3nt: TGTGCCTGGAGTGTATCCCAGGGGGCCGGAGGCTACACCTTC
CDR3aa: CAWSVSQGAGGYTF

j_gene: TRBJ1-2
v_gene: TRBV18
d_gene: -
abundance: few
CDR3nt: TGTGCCAGCTCACCCCGGGACACCTCTAACTATGGCTACACCTTC
CDR3aa: CASSPRDTSNYGYTF

j_gene: TRBJ1-2
v_gene: TRBV7-6
d_gene: -
abundance: few
CDR3nt: TGTGCCAGCAGCTCCTCCAACTATGGCTACACCTTC
CDR3aa: CASSSSNYGYTF

j_gene: TRBJ1-1
v_gene: TRBV5-4
d_gene: -
abundance: -
CDR3nt: TGTGCCAGCAGCGGGGTGAACACTGAAGCTTTCTTT
CDR3aa: CASSGVNTEAFF

j_gene: TRBJ1-1
v_gene: TRBV5-1
d_gene: -
abundance: -
CDR3nt: TGCGCCAGCAGCTGGCCTGAGGAGCACGAAGCTTTCTTT
CDR3aa: CASSWPEEHEAFF

j_gene: TRBJ2-7
v_gene: TRBV7-9
d_gene: -
abundance: medium-sized
CDR3nt: TGTGCCAGCAGCCCCCCCCTAATGAACGAGCAGTACTTC
CDR3aa: CASSPPLMNEQYF

j_gene: TRBJ1-1
v_gene: TRBV4-3
d_gene: -
abundance: -
CDR3nt: TGCGCCAGCAGCCAGGAAGTGAACACTGAAGCTTTCTTT
CDR3aa: CASSQEVNTEAFF

j_gene: TRBJ1-6
v_gene: TRBV7-2
d_gene: -
abundance: large
CDR3nt: TGTGCCAGCAGCTCCCGCTCTACCGGGAATTCACCCCTCCACTTT
CDR3aa: CASSSRSTGNSPLHF

j_gene: TRBJ1-1
v_gene: TRBV30
d_gene: TRBD1
abundance: -
CDR3nt: TGTGCCTGGGACGACGGCAGGGGGTCTGAAGCTTTCTTT
CDR3aa: CAWDDGRGSEAFF